The 15 T cell receptor beta chains given below trace back to one sample, sequenced in a study of a mutant IDH1 vaccine in newly diagnosed glioma. These TCRs are of unknown antigen specificity. Time point denoted: week 47, end of study. All doses held 300 ug of mutant IDH1 20-mer peptide, with topical imiquimod. The table came from immunoSEQ multiplex PCR; TCRdb's copy has only in-frame clones and leaves some out. The table has roughly 50,000 clones, about 80% seen once. The sequenced sample was PBMCs, obtained from a glioma patient whose treatment included an IDH1 peptide vaccine. These receptor sequences come from a woman aged 40-49 years with glioma. Some clones in this sample may be carry-over from other donors' samples.

The chain recombines TRBV14 with TRBJ1-2; no firm D call. The CDR3 runs 14 residues. V was clipped by 1 base and J by 4 bases, with 10 bases between them. Per the germline V gene, CDR1 is SGHDN and CDR2 is FVKESK. The CDR3 sequence is CASSQGAGSYGYTF. CDR3 coding DNA: TGTGCCAGCAGCCAAGGAGCGGGGTCCTATGGCTACACCTTC.

The chain uses TRBV18 and TRBJ2-3; a weak D match, TRBD2 (6 bases). CDR3 length: 15 amino acids. Germline-derived CDR1 and CDR2 are KGHSH and LQKENI. The ends were cut back, 3 bases at V and 4 bases at J, with 14 bases in the middle. The CDR3 reads CASSPDYLKADTQYF. In DNA form, the CDR3 reads TGTGCCAGCTCACCGGACTACCTGAAGGCAGATACGCAGTATTTT. Looking up the rest from reference TRBV18 and TRBJ2-3 gives the full variable domain: NAGVMQNPRHLVRRRGQEARLRCSPMKGHSHVYWYRQLPEEGLKFMVYLQKENIIDESGMPKERFSAEFPKEGPSILRIQQVVRGDSAAYFCASSPDYLKADTQYFGPGTRLTVL.

The chain uses TRBV19 and TRBJ1-3; 8 bases line up with TRBD1. Germline V gene sequence: CDR1 LNHDA, CDR2 SQIVND (reference sequence). The length of the CDR3 is 15 residues. Trimming removed 6 bases from V and 4 bases from J; junction bases left unmatched: 8. The CDR3 sequence: CASSSGQGYGNTIYF. The CDR3, as DNA: TGTGCCAGTAGCAGCGGACAGGGTTACGGAAACACCATATATTTT.

In this sample, this clone turned up once. The gene calls are TRBV9 and TRBJ2-1; perhaps D is TRBD1 or TRBD2 (5 bases each). From germline, CDR1 is SGDLS and CDR2 YYNGEE. With 3 bases removed from V and 4 bases from J, the gap between germline ends came to 8 bases. The CDR3 totals 13 residues. The CDR3 DNA reads as TGTGCCAGCAGCGCGGGGCTTTACAATGAGCAGTTCTTC. Encoded protein: CASSAGLYNEQFF. Complete variable domain (other parts from reference TRBV9 and TRBJ2-1): DSGVTQTPKHLITATGQRVTLRCSPRSGDLSVYWYQQSLDQGLQFLIQYYNGEERAKGNILERFSAQQFPDLHSELNLSSLELGDSALYFCASSAGLYNEQFFGPGTRLTVL.

The chain links TRBV2 to TRBJ2-2; TRBD2 might be the D (6 bases). Trimming took off 4 bases at V and 6 bases at J, with 6 bases between the two ends. Germline-derived CDR1 and CDR2 are SNHLY and FYNNEI. The CDR3 sequence is 12 residues long. Here the CDR3 reads CASSAGAGELFF. For the CDR3, the DNA is TGTGCCAGCAGTGCGGGGGCCGGGGAGCTGTTTTTT. The full variable domain, in which reference TRBV2 and TRBJ2-2 provide the parts outside the CDR3, is EPEVTQTPSHQVTQMGQEVILRCVPISNHLYFYWYRQILGQKVEFLVSFYNNEISEKSEIFDDQFSVERPDGSNFTLKIRSTKLEDSAMYFCASSAGAGELFFGEGSRLTVL.

V is TRBV6-6 and J is TRBJ1-1; D remains unclear. This CDR3 contains 15 residues. V was cut by 9 bases and J by 1 base, with 18 bases left in between. Germline lookup yields CDR1 MNHNY and CDR2 SVGAGI (reference sequence). The chain's CDR3 is CASLAGRKTNTEAFF. The CDR3 region has the DNA TGTGCCAGTTTAGCTGGACGAAAGACGAACACTGAAGCTTTCTTT.

This clone was counted between two and nine times. This sequence joins TRBV6-5 and TRBJ1-1; D possibly corresponds to TRBD1 (5 bases). Looked up from germline, CDR1 is MNHEY and CDR2 is SVGAGI. V lost 6 bases to trimming and J lost 1 base, with 12 bases between them. This CDR3 is 14 amino acids long. The CDR3 reads CASRYTGGNTEAFF. The CDR3 DNA follows: TGTGCCAGCAGATACACTGGGGGGAACACTGAAGCTTTCTTT.

This clone has a handful of counts. The chain carries TRBV11-2 and TRBJ2-2, with D perhaps matching TRBD1 or TRBD2 (5 bases each). Germline V gene data show CDR1 as SGHAT and CDR2 as FQNNGV. The CDR3 has 16 amino acids. Between the trimmed V and J ends, which lost 7 bases and 4 bases, there was a span of 19 bases. The CDR3 sequence is CASTLRGPGPTGELFF. The CDR3 coding sequence is TGTGCCAGCACCCTAAGAGGTCCGGGGCCCACCGGGGAGCTGTTTTTT.

In the case of this clone: The junction departs from the called germline gene at one end, perhaps through a read error. The sample has other DNA sequences that encode this CDR3 too. The chain employs TRBV5-4 and TRBJ2-7, with a possible D match to TRBD2 (7 bases). The germline CDR1 and CDR2 sequences are SGHNT and YYREEE (reference sequence). The CDR3 spans 13 residues. As DNA, the CDR3 is TGTGCCAGCAGTTTGGGGGGGGGCGACGAGCAGTACTTC. Its translation is CASSLGGGDEQYF.

This clone was observed once. The chain links TRBV9 to TRBJ2-2; 10 nucleotides line up with TRBD2. The CDR3 is made up of 17 amino acids. J lost 4 bases, V lost 5 bases, and 11 bases had no gene match. Per germline, CDR1 SGDLS and CDR2 YYNGEE. The CDR3 here is CASSARGAGGVTGELFF. The CDR3 nucleotides are TGTGCCAGCAGTGCTAGAGGAGCGGGGGGGGTCACCGGGGAGCTGTTTTTT.

The CDR3 nucleotides are TGTGCCAGCAGTCCACCTACGACCGATTTCTATGGCTACACCTTC. This encodes CASSPPTTDFYGYTF. The chain is built from TRBV28 and TRBJ1-2, with unresolved D. Trimming removed 5 bases at V and 4 bases at J, with 17 bases between. CDR1 and CDR2 (germline): MDHEN, SYDVKM. This CDR3 comprises 15 residues.

J is TRBJ1-3 and V is TRBV5-5, with TRBD1 as a possible D gene (5 bases). The germline V gene has CDR1 SGHKS and CDR2 YYEKEE (reference sequence). Trimming cost V 0 bases and J 4 bases, with 11 bases left between them. This CDR3 has 15 residues. CDR3 protein: CASSLAGGTGNTIYF. The CDR3 bases are TGTGCCAGCAGCTTGGCGGGGGGGACGGGAAACACCATATATTTT.

The V call is TRBV5-4, the J call TRBJ2-7; D is uncertain. Germline assignment: CDR1 SGHNT and CDR2 YYREEE (reference sequence). V lost 4 bases, J lost 4 bases, and 6 bases lay in between. CDR3 size: 11 residues. CDR3 amino acids: CASSDQYEQYF. In nucleotides, the CDR3 is TGTGCCAGCAGCGACCAGTACGAGCAGTACTTC.

A few counts support this clone. The chain uses TRBV28 and TRBJ1-1; D not certain. The CDR3 runs 14 residues. CDR1 MDHEN and CDR2 SYDVKM come from the germline V gene. V was pared by 6 bases and J by 4 bases, with 15 bases between. The CDR3 loop reads CASSPRKGITEAFF. The CDR3 coding sequence is TGTGCCAGCAGCCCCCGAAAGGGTATCACTGAAGCTTTCTTT.

V usage is TRBV5-4 and J usage is TRBJ1-4, with 9 bases fitting TRBD1. The V segment lost 4 bases and the J segment 2 bases; nucleotides outside the gene matches: 9. Germline CDR1 and CDR2: SGHNT and YYREEE (reference sequence). The CDR3 has 17 amino acids. The CDR3 protein is CASSRGQGRATNEKLFF. The CDR3 DNA reads TGTGCCAGCAGCCGGGGACAGGGAAGGGCGACTAATGAAAAACTGTTTTTT.